This T cell receptor (beta chain) was profiled in a study of cytomegalovirus exposure and HLA in healthy donors. Amplification used 60 Vbeta primers and 13 Jbeta primers. TCRdb's table, derived via immunoSEQ multiplex PCR, lists solely in-frame clones and lacks some. This table has around 100,000 clones, around 80% appearing once. Trimming took 5 bases from V and 7 from J, leaving 10 bases between them. The CDR3 is 12 amino acids. In germline, CDR1 is SGDLS, CDR2 YYNGEE. J is TRBJ2-1 and V is TRBV9; D perhaps matches TRBD1 (6 bases). This sequence was found in a male donor in good health and CMV-seropositive. The specimen sequenced was PBMCs. For the CDR3, the DNA is TGTGCCAGCAGTACAAGGGGGAATGAGCAGTTCTTC. It translates to CASSTRGNEQFF. Combining the CDR3 with reference TRBV9 and TRBJ2-1 gives the whole variable domain DSGVTQTPKHLITATGQRVTLRCSPRSGDLSVYWYQQSLDQGLQFLIQYYNGEERAKGNILERFSAQQFPDLHSELNLSSLELGDSALYFCASSTRGNEQFFGPGTRLTVL.